This T cell receptor (beta chain) was obtained from a study of T cell repertoires in cytomegalovirus infection. Study overall: The authors relied on CMV epitopes, both recently identified HLA-C-restricted and well-studied HLA-B-restricted. Study-wide points: Of the TCR beta families, the public ones yielded a cumulative frequency that identified carriers of CMV plus the relevant HLA. The ex vivo response was dominated by HLA-C-restricted CMV-specific TCR beta clonotypes.

Via MiXCR, TCRdb re-called the reads, giving one row per CDR3 protein. Of about 830,000 distinct CDR3 sequences detected, over 25% appear once; the ten largest clones hold around 12%. Germline CDR1 reads LNHDA; CDR2 reads SQIVND (reference sequence). The V and J ends lost 5 bases and 2 bases, in that order; junction bases with no gene match: 8. CDR3 size: 17 residues. This clonotype showed up many times. Antigen unknown. This chain connects TRBV19 to TRBJ2-6; TRBD1 agrees at 8 bases. The source of this sequence is a human donor in good health (CMV status not recorded). Some clones in this sample may be carry-over from other donors' samples. The sequenced sample was cultured CD8+ T cells from PBMCs, obtained from culture after CMV antigen stimulation. The CDR3 protein is CASSVLQGAPGANVLTF. The CDR3 bases are TGTGCCAGTAGTGTACTGCAGGGGGCACCTGGGGCCAACGTCCTGACTTTC.